The 7 T cell receptor beta chains presented below share a single source sample, sequenced in a study of T cells after yellow fever vaccination (dated by TCRdb to between 2018 and 2021). What this sample's treatment or condition label stands for: live attenuated yellow fever vaccine strain. Library preparation employed 5' RACE. Instrument on record: Illumina NovaSeq 6000. TCRdb cleaned the public reads at Q25 with fastp, built clones with MiXCR and kept in-frame beta chains. Records with the same CDR3 protein are collapsed into one entry carrying the most frequent genes and DNA. The sample data list 250,000 to 350,000 distinct CDR3 sequences, and over 3.5% of these were observed just once. The top ten clones comprise roughly 19% of the sample. The source was PBMCs, collected 15 days after the yellow fever booster vaccination. These receptors all come from a man aged 18-30 years who received the YFV17D yellow fever vaccine.

This clonotype was counted only a few times. V and J are TRBV9 and TRBJ1-5; TRBD1 might be the D (5 bases). Looked up from germline, CDR1 is SGDLS and CDR2 is YYNGEE. This CDR3 has 14 residues. V lost 0 bases to trimming and J lost 4 bases, with 8 bases between them. CDR3 loop: CASSVVGGNQPQHF. The CDR3 DNA follows: TGTGCCAGCAGCGTAGTGGGGGGGAATCAGCCCCAGCATTTT.

The table lists this clonotype with a few counts. This sequence joins TRBV27 and TRBJ2-2; 7 positions match TRBD1. The CDR3 contains 15 residues. The V gene end was trimmed by 8 bases and the J gene end by 4 bases; junction bases not matched to a gene: 10. CDR1 and CDR2 (germline): MNHEY, SMNVEV (reference sequence). CDR3 DNA sequence: TGTGCCAGCGATCCGACAGGGTCTGGCACCGGGGAGCTGTTTTTT. Encoded protein: CASDPTGSGTGELFF.

The table lists this clonotype with many counts. The chain links TRBV7-3 to TRBJ2-5, with D possibly being TRBD1 or TRBD2 (5 bases each). V lost 1 base and J 4 bases, leaving 22 bases between the germline ends. Per the germline V gene, CDR1 is SGHTA and CDR2 is FQGTGA. This CDR3 has 18 amino acids. In DNA form, the CDR3 reads TGTGCCAGCAGCTTAAATTCTGGGGGATTTGGGAGCGGAGAGACCCAGTACTTC. Translating it yields CASSLNSGGFGSGETQYF.

This clonotype was detected only a few times. The chain combines TRBV5-1 with TRBJ2-3; 7 bases are shared with TRBD1. Trimming took 4 bases from V and 10 from J; bases not matched to a gene: 15. CDR1 and CDR2 (germline): SGHRS, YFSETQ. The CDR3 contains 15 residues. This CDR3 is CASSQGTVVSGAQYF. CDR3 DNA sequence: TGCGCCAGCAGCCAAGGGACAGTCGTCTCCGGCGCGCAGTATTTT.

This clonotype showed up many times. V gene TRBV9 combines with J gene TRBJ1-3, with D unresolved. V was clipped by 6 bases and J by 1 base, with 5 bases between them. The CDR3 consists of 12 residues. Germline-derived CDR1 and CDR2 are SGDLS and YYNGEE. The CDR3 bases are TGTGCCAGCACGTCGTCTGGAAACACCATATATTTT. It is translated as CASTSSGNTIYF.

This clonotype turned up a few times. The chain links TRBV5-4 to TRBJ2-5, with a possible D match to TRBD2 (6 bases). The germline CDR1 and CDR2 sequences are SGHNT and YYREEE (reference sequence). The length of the CDR3 is 14 residues. V shed 4 bases and J shed 2 bases, with 12 bases lying between them. The CDR3, as DNA: TGTGCCAGCAGCGGCAGACTAGGGCAAGAGACCCAGTACTTC. This gives the protein CASSGRLGQETQYF.

The chain has TRBV5-1 and TRBJ2-7, with 12 bases lining up with TRBD2. Germline V lookup: CDR1 SGHRS, CDR2 YFSETQ. This CDR3 comprises 16 residues. V lost 3 bases to trimming and J lost 2 bases; unmatched junction nucleotides: 6. The CDR3 reads CASSSGLAGGPYEQYF. The CDR3 coding sequence is TGCGCCAGCAGCTCGGGTCTAGCGGGGGGGCCCTACGAGCAGTACTTC.